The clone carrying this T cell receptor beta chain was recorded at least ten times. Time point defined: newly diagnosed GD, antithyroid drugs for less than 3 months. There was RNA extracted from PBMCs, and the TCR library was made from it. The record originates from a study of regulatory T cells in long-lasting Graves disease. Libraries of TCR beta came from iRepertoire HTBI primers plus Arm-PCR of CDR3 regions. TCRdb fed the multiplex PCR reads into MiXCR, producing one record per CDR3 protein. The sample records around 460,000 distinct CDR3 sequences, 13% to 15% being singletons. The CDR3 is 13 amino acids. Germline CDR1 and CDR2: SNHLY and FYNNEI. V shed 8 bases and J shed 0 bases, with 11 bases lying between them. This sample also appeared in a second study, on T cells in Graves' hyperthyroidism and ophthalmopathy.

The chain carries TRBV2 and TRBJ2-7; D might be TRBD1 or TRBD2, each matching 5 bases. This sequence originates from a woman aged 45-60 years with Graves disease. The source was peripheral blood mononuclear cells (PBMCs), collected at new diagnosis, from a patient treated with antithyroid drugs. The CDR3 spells CASGTGSSYEQYF. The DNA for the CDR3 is TGTGCCAGCGGGACGGGAAGCTCCTACGAGCAGTACTTC.